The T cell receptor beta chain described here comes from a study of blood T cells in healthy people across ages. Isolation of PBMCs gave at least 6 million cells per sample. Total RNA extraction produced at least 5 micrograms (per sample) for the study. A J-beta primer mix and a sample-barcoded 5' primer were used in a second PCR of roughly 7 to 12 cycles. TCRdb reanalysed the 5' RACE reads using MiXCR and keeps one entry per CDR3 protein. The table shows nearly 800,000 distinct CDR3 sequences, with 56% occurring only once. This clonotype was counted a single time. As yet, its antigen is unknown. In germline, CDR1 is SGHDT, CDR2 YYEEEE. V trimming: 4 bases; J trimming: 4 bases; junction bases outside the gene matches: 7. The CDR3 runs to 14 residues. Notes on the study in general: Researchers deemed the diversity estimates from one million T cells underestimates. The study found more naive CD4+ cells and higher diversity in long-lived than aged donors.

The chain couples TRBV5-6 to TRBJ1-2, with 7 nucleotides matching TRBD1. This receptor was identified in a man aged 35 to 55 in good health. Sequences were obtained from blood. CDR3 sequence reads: CASSLGTDGYGYTF. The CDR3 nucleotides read TGTGCCAGCAGCCTGGGGACAGACGGCTATGGCTACACCTTC.